Reported below is one T cell receptor (beta chain). Its specificity is not known. The data were taken from a study of T cell responses to AZD1222 COVID-19 vaccine. Broader study findings: Spike-specific TCR breadth and depth went up after people got two AZD1222 doses. A mostly white British donor set with more females was recruited, and clonal diversity was possibly underestimated. Samples come after the peak T cell response, not at day 14.

TCRdb's table, derived via immunoSEQ multiplex PCR, lists solely in-frame clones and lacks some. The table shows about 110,000 clones, with around 87% occurring only once. The CDR3 is 18 amino acids. V lost 4 bases, J lost 3 bases, and 15 bases stayed unmatched. Per the germline V gene, CDR1 is SGHKS and CDR2 is YYEKEE (reference sequence). V gene TRBV5-5 combines with J gene TRBJ1-5; 8 bases line up with TRBD1. This material consisted of peripheral blood, taken 28 days after the second AZD1222 dose. This clonotype was sampled from an adult who received the AZD1222 COVID-19 vaccine. CDR3 sequence reads: CASSPVGVDRVVNQPQHF. CDR3 coding DNA: TGTGCCAGCAGCCCGGTTGGGGTGGACAGGGTAGTCAATCAGCCCCAGCATTTT. Based on the CDR3 plus reference TRBV5-5 and TRBJ1-5, the full variable domain is DAGVTQSPTHLIKTRGQQVTLRCSPISGHKSVSWYQQVLGQGPQFIFQYYEKEERGRGNFPDRFSARQFPNYSSELNVNALLLGDSALYLCASSPVGVDRVVNQPQHFGDGTRLSIL.